The next 15 T cell receptor beta chains were all read from a single sample in a study of cytomegalovirus exposure and HLA in healthy donors. 60 Vbeta and 13 Jbeta primers were used in PCR. TCRdb's table, derived via immunoSEQ multiplex PCR, lists solely in-frame clones and lacks some. The repertoire holds some 150,000 clones, with around 69% as singletons. Sequencing was carried out using PBMCs. All receptors derive from a man in his fifties or sixties in good health and CMV-seronegative.

This sequence joins TRBV7-3 and TRBJ2-2; 8 nucleotides match TRBD2. The V and J ends lost 8 bases and 0 bases, in that order; junction bases with no gene match: 2. The germline gives CDR1 SGHTA, CDR2 FQGTGA. The CDR3 loop spans 14 amino acids. CDR3 loop: CASRGGPNTGELFF. CDR3 DNA: TGTGCCAGCCGGGGGGGCCCGAACACCGGGGAGCTGTTTTTT.

This sequence joins TRBV12-2 and TRBJ1-5; the D call TRBD1 from the table was never checked on the DNA. TRBV12-2 is classified as a pseudogene. The CDR3 consists of 15 residues. The chain's CDR3 is CASYAKQTSNQPQHF. The CDR3 region has the DNA TGTGCAAGTTATGCTAAACAGACTAGCAATCAGCCCCAGCATTTT.

CDR3 nucleotide sequence: TGTGCCAGCAGACCGCGAGGAGCCGAAGAGACCCAGTACTTC. This encodes CASRPRGAEETQYF. This rearrangement joins TRBV2 to TRBJ2-5; D ambiguous. Trimming shortened V by 6 bases and J by 3 bases, and 14 bases separated the two germline ends. Germline V gene data show CDR1 as SNHLY and CDR2 as FYNNEI. CDR3 length: 14 amino acids.

This sequence joins TRBV7-9 and TRBJ1-5, with D unclear. Germline loops: CDR1 SEHNR, CDR2 FQNEAQ (reference sequence). V dropped 7 bases and J dropped 0 bases, with 7 bases sitting between them. This CDR3 contains 13 residues. CDR3 nucleotides: TGTGCCAGCAACCGCGATAGCAATCAGCCCCAGCATTTT. Amino acids: CASNRDSNQPQHF.

The chain recombines TRBV7-8 with TRBJ2-1; 9 bases align to TRBD2. V dropped 5 bases and J dropped 9; count of bases not matched to a gene: 11. The CDR3 covers 15 residues. Germline assignment: CDR1 SGHVS and CDR2 FQNEAQ. CDR3 protein: CASSPGGGRASEQFF. The CDR3 DNA sequence: TGTGCCAGCAGCCCCGGGGGCGGGAGGGCCAGTGAGCAGTTCTTC.

V usage is TRBV5-3 and J usage is TRBJ2-7; 7 nucleotides match TRBD1. TRBV5-3 is filed as an ORF, its function uncertain. With V trimmed by 8 bases and J by 2 bases, 7 bases remained unmatched. CDR3 length: 13 residues. The CDR3 loop reads CARGDRLAYEQYF. CDR3 DNA sequence: TGTGCCAGGGGGGACAGATTAGCCTACGAGCAGTACTTC.

The V gene is TRBV10-3, the J gene TRBJ1-2; a weak D match, TRBD1 (5 bases). CDR3 length equals 15 residues. Germline lookup yields CDR1 ENHRY and CDR2 SYGVKD. Between the trimmed V and J ends, which lost 3 bases and 1 base, there was a span of 12 bases. The CDR3 loop is CAISDTTAINYGYTF. CDR3 coding DNA: TGTGCCATCAGTGACACGACAGCCATTAACTATGGCTACACCTTC.

The V and J genes are TRBV7-2 and TRBJ2-5, with D possibly TRBD2 on 6 matching bases. Between the trimmed V and J ends, which lost 4 bases and 0 bases, there was a span of 9 bases. The CDR3 is made up of 14 amino acids. Germline values: CDR1 SGHTA, CDR2 FQGNSA. The CDR3 DNA reads TGTGCCAGCAGCTGGAGGGCGGACCAAGAGACCCAGTACTTC. It specifies CASSWRADQETQYF.

The chain carries TRBV18 and TRBJ2-3; D gene uncertain. Trimming pared 1 base from V and 0 bases from J, leaving 8 bases between. From germline, CDR1 is KGHSH and CDR2 LQKENI. The CDR3 contains 15 residues. Here the CDR3 reads CASSPRHPSTDTQYF. The DNA of the CDR3 is TGTGCCAGCTCACCACGGCATCCTAGCACAGATACGCAGTATTTT.

The chain recombines TRBV4-3 with TRBJ2-1; 8 nucleotides agree with TRBD2. V shed 0 bases, J shed 6 bases, and the junction held 10 bases outside the gene matches. Germline CDR1 is LGHNA and CDR2 is YSLEER. The CDR3 consists of 17 residues. The CDR3 loop reads CASSQDPVGRVANEQFF. The CDR3 DNA reads as TGCGCCAGCAGCCAAGATCCGGTCGGGAGGGTAGCCAATGAGCAGTTCTTC.

The rearrangement links TRBV9 to TRBJ2-5; the match to TRBD1 covers 8 bases. Germline V lookup: CDR1 SGDLS, CDR2 YYNGEE. The CDR3 is 16 residues long. With V trimmed by 2 bases and J by 5 bases, 11 bases remained unmatched. In DNA form, the CDR3 reads TGTGCCAGCAGCGTGACAGGGGTGGGGGATTCTGAGACCCAGTACTTC. Protein: CASSVTGVGDSETQYF.

The J gene is TRBJ2-3, the V gene TRBV29-1, with D tentatively TRBD2 (5 bases). V was shortened by 0 bases and J by 8 bases, with 27 bases between the two germline ends. Germline loops: CDR1 SQVTM, CDR2 ANQGSEA. The CDR3 loop spans 18 amino acids. The CDR3 sequence is CSVEEMTPTMRVSGTQYF. CDR3 sequence (DNA): TGCAGCGTTGAAGAGATGACCCCTACGATGAGGGTCTCAGGTACGCAGTATTTT.

The chain combines TRBV10-3 with TRBJ1-3; 9 bases are shared with TRBD1. CDR1 and CDR2 (germline): ENHRY, SYGVKD. This CDR3 has 14 residues. Trimming at V came to 11 bases and at J to 2 bases, leaving 7 bases not matched to a gene. DNA of the CDR3: TGTGCCTGTTGGACAGGGGCGACTGGAAACACCATATATTTT. It is translated as CACWTGATGNTIYF.

The chain employs TRBV7-8 and TRBJ1-3, with 8 bases that match TRBD1. This CDR3 comprises 16 residues. Germline CDR1 is SGHVS and CDR2 is FQNEAQ. The trim removed 4 bases at V and 0 bases at J, leaving 5 bases unmatched. The CDR3 sequence: CASSWGQASSGNTIYF. CDR3 coding DNA: TGTGCCAGCAGCTGGGGACAGGCGAGCTCTGGAAACACCATATATTTT.

The chain employs TRBV28 and TRBJ2-1, with D hard to call. The V gene lost 5 bases and the J gene lost 9 bases, with 11 bases spanning the gap. This CDR3 has 12 amino acids. Germline CDR1 and CDR2: MDHEN and SYDVKM. CDR3 nucleotides: TGTGCCAGCAGTACCCTTGCTATTGAGCAGTTCTTC. This translates into CASSTLAIEQFF.